One sample yielded the 6 T cell receptor beta chains listed below, sequenced in a study of shared clonotypes between healthy human individuals. Naive CD8 cells lacked CD45RO and underwent positive selection for CCR7, leaving out terminally differentiated effector memory CD45RA+ cells. Libraries were prepared by immunoSEQ multiplex PCR; TCRdb keeps only in-frame clonotypes and omits some of them. This sample has 630,000 or so clones; roughly 98% occur once, and the top ten carry roughly 0.29%. Sequencing input: naive CD8+ T cells sorted from blood. These receptors all stem from a man aged 25-45 years in good health.

Only one count was recorded for this clone. The V and J genes are TRBV4-1 and TRBJ1-2; a weak D match, TRBD1 (5 bases). The V gene's germline CDR1 is MGHRA and CDR2 YSYEKL. The ends were cut back, 2 bases at V and 8 bases at J, with 12 bases in the middle. This CDR3 is 13 amino acids long. CDR3 in amino acids: CASSQYQGSGYTF. The CDR3, as DNA: TGCGCCAGCAGCCAATATCAGGGAAGCGGCTACACCTTC.

The chain uses TRBV9 and TRBJ2-6; TRBD1 matches 7 bases. The germline gives CDR1 SGDLS, CDR2 YYNGEE. The CDR3 is 17 amino acids. J was trimmed by 0 bases and V by 0 bases; bases with no gene match: 3. The CDR3 region is CASSVGGGRSGANVLTF. In nucleotides, the CDR3 is TGTGCCAGCAGCGTAGGAGGGGGCCGCTCTGGGGCCAACGTCCTGACTTTC.

The rearrangement links TRBV5-1 to TRBJ1-1; 7 bases align to TRBD1. J was trimmed by 5 bases and V by 1 base; bases with no gene match: 11. This CDR3 region has 16 residues. In germline, CDR1 is SGHRS, CDR2 YFSETQ. The CDR3 coding sequence is TGCGCCAGCAGCTTGTATCCGGGACAGAGACAAACTGAAGCTTTCTTT. It encodes CASSLYPGQRQTEAFF.

This chain connects TRBV6-4 to TRBJ2-1; no firm D call. CDR1 MRHNA and CDR2 SNTAGT come from the germline V gene. CDR3 length: 13 residues. The V and J ends lost 0 bases and 10 bases respectively, with 10 bases between them. The DNA for the CDR3 is TGTGCCAGCAGTGACTCGAAAATGGGGGAGCAGTTCTTC. It specifies CASSDSKMGEQFF.

The count of this clone is one. J is TRBJ1-1 and V is TRBV5-6; no clear D. Germline values: CDR1 SGHDT, CDR2 YYEEEE. With 0 bases removed from V and 5 bases from J, the gap between germline ends came to 11 bases. The CDR3 is 14 residues long. CDR3 sequence reads: CASSLATKVTEAFF. The DNA for the CDR3 is TGTGCCAGCAGCTTGGCAACCAAGGTGACTGAAGCTTTCTTT.

The chain employs TRBV7-9 and TRBJ2-7; tentatively, D is TRBD1 or TRBD2 (5 bases each). Germline lookup yields CDR1 SEHNR and CDR2 FQNEAQ (reference sequence). The length of the CDR3 is 15 residues. The germline V and J ends were trimmed by 2 bases and 5 bases, with 16 bases remaining between them. The CDR3: CASSLKDGRDHEQYF. DNA of the CDR3: TGTGCCAGCAGCTTAAAGGACGGCAGGGACCACGAGCAGTACTTC. Full variable domain (remainder filled in from reference TRBV7-9 and TRBJ2-7): DTGVSQNPRHKITKRGQNVTFRCDPISEHNRLYWYRQTLGQGPEFLTYFQNEAQLEKSRLLSDRFSAERPKGSFSTLEIQRTEQGDSAMYLCASSLKDGRDHEQYFGPGTRLTVT.